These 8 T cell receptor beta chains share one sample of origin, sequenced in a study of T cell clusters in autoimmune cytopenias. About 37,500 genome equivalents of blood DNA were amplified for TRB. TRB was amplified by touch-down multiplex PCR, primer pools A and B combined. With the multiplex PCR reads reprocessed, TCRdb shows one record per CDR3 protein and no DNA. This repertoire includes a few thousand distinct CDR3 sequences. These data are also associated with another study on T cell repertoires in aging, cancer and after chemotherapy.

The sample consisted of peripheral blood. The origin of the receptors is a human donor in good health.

The CDR3 protein is CASSPLPQGSTGELFF. V usage is TRBV19 and J usage is TRBJ2-2; without DNA, the TCRdb call of TRBD1 cannot be checked. Germline CDR1 and CDR2: LNHDA and SQIVND (reference sequence). The CDR3 contains 16 residues.

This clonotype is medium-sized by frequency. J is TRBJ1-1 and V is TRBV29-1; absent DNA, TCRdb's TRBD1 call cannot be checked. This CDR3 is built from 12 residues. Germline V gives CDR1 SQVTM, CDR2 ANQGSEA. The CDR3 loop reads CSVRGMNTEAFF. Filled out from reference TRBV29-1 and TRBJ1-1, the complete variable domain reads SAVISQKPSRDICQRGTSLTIQCQVDSQVTMMFWYRQQPGQSLTLIATANQGSEATYESGFVIDKFPISRPNLTFSTLTVSNMSPEDSSIYLCSVRGMNTEAFFGQGTRLTVV.

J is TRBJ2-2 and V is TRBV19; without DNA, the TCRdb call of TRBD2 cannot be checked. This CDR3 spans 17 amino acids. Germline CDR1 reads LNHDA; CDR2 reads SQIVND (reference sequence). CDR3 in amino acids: CASSMALARGGIRELFF.

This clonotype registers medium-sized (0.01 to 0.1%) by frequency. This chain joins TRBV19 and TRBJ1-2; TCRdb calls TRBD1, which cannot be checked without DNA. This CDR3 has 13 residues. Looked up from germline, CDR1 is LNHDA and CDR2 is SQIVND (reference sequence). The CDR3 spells CASSVRQGNGYTF.

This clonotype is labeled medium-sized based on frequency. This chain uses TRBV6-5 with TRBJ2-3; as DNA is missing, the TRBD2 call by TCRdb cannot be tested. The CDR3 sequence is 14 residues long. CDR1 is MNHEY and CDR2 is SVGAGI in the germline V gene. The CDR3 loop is CASRWTALTDTQYF.

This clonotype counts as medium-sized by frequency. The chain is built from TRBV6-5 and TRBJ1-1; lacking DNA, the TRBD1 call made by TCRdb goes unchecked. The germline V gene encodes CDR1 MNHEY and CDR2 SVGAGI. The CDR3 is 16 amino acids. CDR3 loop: CASSYSIRATLTEAFF.

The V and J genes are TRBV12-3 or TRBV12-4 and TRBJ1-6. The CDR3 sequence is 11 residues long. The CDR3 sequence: CASSENSPLHF.

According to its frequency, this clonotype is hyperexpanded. This CDR3 reads CASRLTGGAYNEQFF. The chain links TRBV19 to TRBJ2-1. This CDR3 is 15 amino acids long. The germline CDR1 and CDR2 sequences are LNHDA and SQIVND (reference sequence). Based on the CDR3 plus reference TRBV19 and TRBJ2-1, the full variable domain is DGGITQSPKYLFRKEGQNVTLSCEQNLNHDAMYWYRQDPGQGLRLIYYSQIVNDFQKGDIAEGYSVSREKKESFPLTVTSAQKNPTAFYLCASRLTGGAYNEQFFGPGTRLTVL.